This is a list of T cell receptor beta chains from one sample in a study of blood T cell repertoires in COVID-19. Some clones are missing from TCRdb's copy, which holds only in-frame ones; the method was immunoSEQ multiplex PCR. There are under 350,000 clones in the sample; 86% occur only once, and about 2.7% lies in the top ten. Sequences were obtained from PBMCs or T cells enriched from blood (not recorded which). Receptor source: a woman aged 18-30 years who had recovered from COVID-19. Both conserved end residues are part of each CDR3. A D gene is named only where the DNA matches it firmly. Size values are once, few and many counts, or a class for expanded clones, and some rows have none.

clone_size	v_call	d_call	j_call	cdr3_aa	cdr3_nt
.	TRBV3-1/TRBV3-2	.	TRBJ2-1	CASRRRDSPYNEQFF	TGTGCCAGCAGGAGACGGGACTCCCCCTACAATGAGCAGTTCTTC
many	TRBV11-3	TRBD2	TRBJ2-7	CASSFQAGIYEQYF	TGTGCCAGCAGCTTCCAAGCGGGGATATACGAGCAGTACTTC
.	TRBV23-1	.	TRBJ2-3	CASRNKTTGTSSTDTQYF	TGCGCCAGCAGAAATAAAACTACCGGGACTTCAAGCACAGATACGCAGTATTTT
.	TRBV5-5	.	TRBJ2-3	CASSLSWRPGTDTQYF	TGTGCCAGCAGCTTGTCTTGGCGGCCCGGCACAGATACGCAGTATTTT
.	TRBV27	TRBD1	TRBJ1-4	CASSREPYRGPNEKLFF	TGTGCCAGCAGCCGGGAACCCTACAGGGGCCCTAATGAAAAACTGTTTTTT
.	TRBV4-1	TRBD1	TRBJ1-2	CASSQVGDRVSGGYTF	TGCGCCAGCAGCCAAGTGGGGGACAGGGTAAGCGGTGGCTACACCTTC
.	TRBV15	TRBD2	TRBJ2-1	CATSKPPGLAGGLTRLNEQFF	TGTGCCACCAGCAAACCGCCGGGACTAGCGGGAGGGCTAACTAGACTCAATGAGCAGTTCTTC
once	TRBV30	.	TRBJ1-2	CAWSGGSGYTF	TGTGCCTGGAGTGGTGGTAGCGGCTACACCTTC
.	TRBV5-4	.	TRBJ1-6	CASSNQGSNSPLHF	TGTGCCAGCAGTAATCAGGGATCGAATTCACCCCTCCACTTT
.	TRBV4-3	TRBD1	TRBJ1-4	CASSQATRDRGKLFF	TGCGCCAGCAGCCAAGCTACCCGGGACAGGGGGAAACTGTTTTTT
.	TRBV27	.	TRBJ1-2	CASSFGADLYGYTF	TGTGCCAGCAGTTTCGGAGCCGACCTCTATGGCTACACCTTC
.	TRBV28	TRBD2	TRBJ2-7	CASWTSGSYEQYF	TGTGCCAGCTGGACTAGCGGGAGCTACGAGCAGTACTTC
.	TRBV7-9	TRBD1	TRBJ1-6	CASSPQGDNSPLHF	TGTGCCAGCAGTCCCCAGGGGGATAATTCACCCCTCCACTTT
.	TRBV29-1	.	TRBJ1-2	CSVAQGNGYTF	TGCAGCGTTGCACAGGGCAATGGCTACACCTTC
.	TRBV28	TRBD1	TRBJ2-5	CASTTWSVGQGGETQYF	TGTGCCAGCACCACTTGGAGTGTGGGACAGGGAGGAGAGACCCAGTACTTC
.	TRBV30	TRBD1	TRBJ1-5	CAWGDRGSNQPQHF	TGTGCCTGGGGGGACAGGGGTAGCAATCAGCCCCAGCATTTT
.	TRBV15	.	TRBJ2-7	CATREDRGPLGGGEQYF	TGTGCCACCAGGGAGGACAGAGGGCCACTGGGCGGGGGCGAGCAGTACTTC
.	TRBV9	.	TRBJ1-1	CASGWLDSLNTEAFF	TGTGCCAGCGGGTGGTTAGACAGCTTGAACACTGAAGCTTTCTTT
once	TRBV9	TRBD2	TRBJ2-3	CASSFSGPSTDTQYF	TGTGCCAGCAGCTTTAGCGGGCCTAGCACAGATACGCAGTATTTT
.	TRBV4-2	.	TRBJ2-1	CASSQEGGEGWNEQFF	TGTGCCAGCAGCCAAGAAGGCGGGGAAGGGTGGAATGAGCAGTTCTTC
.	TRBV29-1	.	TRBJ2-7	CSVEDLLGEQYF	TGCAGCGTTGAAGACTTGCTCGGCGAGCAGTACTTC
.	TRBV28	TRBD1	TRBJ2-5	CASSDRTGVAETQYF	TGTGCCAGCAGTGACCGGACAGGGGTCGCGGAGACCCAGTACTTC
.	TRBV19	.	TRBJ1-5	CASSSGRGNQPQHF	TGTGCCAGTAGTTCCGGTCGAGGCAATCAGCCCCAGCATTTT
.	TRBV7-2	.	TRBJ2-1	CASSKDPGREQFF	TGTGCCAGCAGCAAAGATCCGGGGAGGGAGCAGTTCTTC
.	TRBV27	.	TRBJ1-1	CASSDQTDTEAFF	TGTGCCAGCTCCGATCAGACTGACACTGAAGCTTTCTTT
.	TRBV7-9	TRBD2	TRBJ2-3	CASSPGTSVYTDTQYF	TGTGCCAGCAGCCCCGGGACTAGCGTATACACAGATACGCAGTATTTT
.	TRBV10-1	TRBD2	TRBJ2-1	CASSDGGAINEQFF	TGCGCCAGCAGTGACGGGGGGGCGATCAATGAGCAGTTCTTC
.	TRBV19	TRBD1	TRBJ1-1	CASWGTGGFNTEAFF	TGTGCCAGTTGGGGGACAGGGGGCTTTAACACTGAAGCTTTCTTT
.	TRBV20-1	.	TRBJ1-5	CSASYPGSQPQHF	TGCAGTGCTAGTTATCCGGGGAGTCAGCCCCAGCATTTT
.	TRBV7-3	TRBD1	TRBJ1-5	CASSLLSWTGTNNNQPQHF	TGTGCCAGCAGCTTACTTTCTTGGACAGGGACCAACAACAATCAGCCCCAGCATTTT
.	TRBV6-4	TRBD1	TRBJ1-2	CASSEFGGQGRGYTF	TGTGCCAGCAGTGAATTCGGGGGACAGGGCCGTGGCTACACCTTC
.	TRBV5-5	TRBD2	TRBJ2-3	CASSSRLAGGTDTQYF	TGTGCCAGCAGCTCCCGACTAGCGGGGGGAACAGATACGCAGTATTTT
.	TRBV7-6	TRBD2	TRBJ2-1	CASSFPSGGINEQFF	TGTGCCAGCAGCTTTCCCAGCGGGGGGATCAATGAGCAGTTCTTC
.	TRBV14	.	TRBJ2-7	CASSPRFGSWTYEQYF	TGTGCCAGCAGCCCAAGGTTCGGGTCGTGGACCTACGAGCAGTACTTC
.	TRBV6-1	.	TRBJ2-7	CASSELRAGVHEQYF	TGTGCCAGCAGTGAACTTCGCGCAGGCGTGCACGAGCAGTACTTC
.	TRBV7-2	.	TRBJ1-1	CASSSNRGATEAFF	TGTGCCAGCAGCTCGAATCGGGGGGCCACTGAAGCTTTCTTT
.	TRBV19	.	TRBJ1-5	CASSIRGQLGKNQPQHF	TGTGCCAGTAGTATAAGAGGACAACTCGGCAAGAATCAGCCCCAGCATTTT
.	TRBV11-3	TRBD1	TRBJ1-1	CASSLGLGQGGTEAFF	TGTGCCAGCAGCTTAGGGCTCGGACAGGGAGGCACTGAAGCTTTCTTT
.	TRBV19	.	TRBJ1-5	CASSIASGGVQPQHF	TGTGCCAGTAGTATAGCATCGGGGGGCGTTCAGCCCCAGCATTTT
.	TRBV7-3	TRBD2	TRBJ2-1	CASSVSGGKYNEQFF	TGTGCCAGCAGCGTTAGCGGGGGGAAGTACAATGAGCAGTTCTTC
.	TRBV2	TRBD2	TRBJ2-1	CASRPGTSSFNEQFF	TGTGCCAGCAGACCCGGGACTAGTAGTTTCAATGAGCAGTTCTTC
.	TRBV13	.	TRBJ2-1	CASRYIAASSYNEQFF	TGTGCCAGCAGATATATAGCGGCAAGCTCCTACAATGAGCAGTTCTTC
.	TRBV28	.	TRBJ2-3	CASTKGGSTDTQYF	TGTGCCAGCACGAAAGGCGGTAGCACAGATACGCAGTATTTT